The clone carrying this T cell receptor beta chain turned up a few times. Its antigen is unknown. The PCR used 60 Vbeta and 13 Jbeta primers. This table comes from immunoSEQ multiplex PCR, and its TCRdb copy is limited to in-frame clones, with some not included. The sample carries 60,000 to 90,000 clones, 70% recorded once. Per the germline V gene, CDR1 is LNHDA and CDR2 is SQIVND (reference sequence). Germline trimming cut 5 bases from V and 9 bases from J; bases unmatched to any gene: 13. The CDR3 runs 18 residues. The data derive from a study of cytomegalovirus exposure and HLA in healthy donors. Study-wide results and limits: In a later analysis, V- and J-gene trimming of beta chains associated with a DCLRE1C missense variant, replicated independently. Across HLA loci, a later analysis found differing TCR association rates, with DRB1 most and HLA-C fewest. In the analysis, some V segments, TRBV6-2 and TRBV6-3 included, were excluded as indistinguishable.

The chain uses TRBV19 and TRBJ2-1, with 16 bases that match TRBD2. This sequence originates from a woman aged 45-65 years in good health and CMV-seropositive. The sample taken for sequencing was PBMCs. The CDR3 sequence is CASSPGLAGGREWVEQFF. The CDR3 nucleotides are TGTGCCAGTAGTCCGGGACTAGCGGGAGGGAGGGAATGGGTTGAGCAGTTCTTC.